These T cell receptor beta chains were read from a single sample in a study of blood T cells in healthy people across ages. MiXCR, run by TCRdb on the 5' RACE reads, gives a single entry per CDR3 protein. There are 1.5 million to 2 million distinct CDR3 sequences in the sample; roughly 28% occur only once, and 7.7% lies in the top ten. The sample was blood. These receptor sequences come from a young woman in good health. CDR3s include the opening cysteine and the closing phenylalanine or tryptophan. A D gene is named only where the DNA matches it firmly. Clone size is shown for a subset of rows, as once, few, many or a class of expanded clone.

len: 16; d_gene: TRBD2; v_gene: TRBV7-9; abundance: .; j_gene: TRBJ2-7; CDR3nt: TGTGCCAGCAGCTTAGGGACTAGCGGCTTGGGCTACGAGCAGTACTTC; CDR3aa: CASSLGTSGLGYEQYF
len: 14; d_gene: .; v_gene: TRBV12-3/TRBV12-4; abundance: few; j_gene: TRBJ2-6; CDR3nt: TGTGCCAGCAGGAAGCGGTCTGGGGCCAACGTCCTGACTTTC; CDR3aa: CASRKRSGANVLTF
len: 12; d_gene: .; v_gene: TRBV19; abundance: .; j_gene: TRBJ1-5; CDR3nt: TGTGCCAGTAGTATGGGGTATCAGCCCCAGCATTTT; CDR3aa: CASSMGYQPQHF
len: 15; d_gene: .; v_gene: TRBV7-3; abundance: many; j_gene: TRBJ2-4; CDR3nt: TGTGCCAGCAGCTCCAGGGACCGAAGGGAAAACATTCAGTACTTC; CDR3aa: CASSSRDRRENIQYF
len: 14; d_gene: .; v_gene: TRBV7-9; abundance: .; j_gene: TRBJ2-7; CDR3nt: TGTGCCGGCAGCTTAGGAGACACCTTCTACGAGCAGGACTTC; CDR3aa: CAGSLGDTFYEQDF
len: 13; d_gene: TRBD2; v_gene: TRBV7-9; abundance: .; j_gene: TRBJ2-1; CDR3nt: TGTGCCAGCCTAGCGGGAGACAACAATGAGCAGTTCTTC; CDR3aa: CASLAGDNNEQFF
len: 14; d_gene: TRBD1; v_gene: TRBV6-5; abundance: many; j_gene: TRBJ1-5; CDR3nt: TGTGCCAGCAAAAGGACAGGTGCTTATCAGCCCCAGCATTTT; CDR3aa: CASKRTGAYQPQHF
len: 13; d_gene: .; v_gene: TRBV11-2; abundance: many; j_gene: TRBJ2-5; CDR3nt: TGTGCCAGCAGCTTCATAGCTGGGGAGACCCAGTACTTC; CDR3aa: CASSFIAGETQYF
len: 15; d_gene: TRBD1; v_gene: TRBV27; abundance: few; j_gene: TRBJ2-3; CDR3nt: TGTGCCAGCGAAAACAGGGGGGAAAGCACAGATACGCAGTATTTT; CDR3aa: CASENRGESTDTQYF
len: 16; d_gene: TRBD1; v_gene: TRBV7-9; abundance: few; j_gene: TRBJ1-2; CDR3nt: TGTGCCAGCAGCTTGTCGGGACAGGGGGCGCAGGATGGCTACACCTTC; CDR3aa: CASSLSGQGAQDGYTF
len: 13; d_gene: .; v_gene: TRBV24-1; abundance: few; j_gene: TRBJ2-3; CDR3nt: TGTGCCACCAGTGATTCCGTGAGGGATACGCAGTATTTT; CDR3aa: CATSDSVRDTQYF
len: 15; d_gene: .; v_gene: TRBV9; abundance: many; j_gene: TRBJ2-7; CDR3nt: TGTGCCAGCAGCGGCGGCCCGTTACAGGGCGGCGAGCAGTACTTC; CDR3aa: CASSGGPLQGGEQYF
len: 14; d_gene: .; v_gene: TRBV20-1; abundance: many; j_gene: TRBJ2-1; CDR3nt: TGCAGTGCTAGAGATGCCAGGGGGGGTAATGAGCAGTTCTTC; CDR3aa: CSARDARGGNEQFF
len: 12; d_gene: .; v_gene: TRBV13; abundance: .; j_gene: TRBJ2-1; CDR3nt: TGTGCCAGCAGCGCAGACAGCAATGAGCAGTTCTTC; CDR3aa: CASSADSNEQFF
len: 14; d_gene: TRBD1; v_gene: TRBV10-3; abundance: many; j_gene: TRBJ2-1; CDR3nt: TGTGCCACTGCTTGGGACAGGATCTACAATGAGCAGTTCTTC; CDR3aa: CATAWDRIYNEQFF
len: 15; d_gene: TRBD1; v_gene: TRBV4-3; abundance: many; j_gene: TRBJ1-2; CDR3nt: TGCGCCAGCAGCCAAGATGTGGGACAGGACTATGGCTACACCTTC; CDR3aa: CASSQDVGQDYGYTF
len: 13; d_gene: .; v_gene: TRBV7-2; abundance: .; j_gene: TRBJ1-4; CDR3nt: TGTGCCAGCAGCCCATACCGAGCGGAAAAACTGTTTTTT; CDR3aa: CASSPYRAEKLFF
len: 13; d_gene: .; v_gene: TRBV6-1; abundance: .; j_gene: TRBJ1-6; CDR3nt: TGTGCCAGCAGTGAAGAGAGGAATTCACCCCTCCACTTT; CDR3aa: CASSEERNSPLHF
len: 12; d_gene: .; v_gene: TRBV20-1; abundance: few; j_gene: TRBJ1-2; CDR3nt: TGCAGTGCTACAACAGGGTTCGGTGGCTACACCTTC; CDR3aa: CSATTGFGGYTF
len: 13; d_gene: .; v_gene: TRBV5-4; abundance: many; j_gene: TRBJ1-1; CDR3nt: TGTGCCAGCAGCTTGGGGGGGACGGGTGAAGCTTTCTTT; CDR3aa: CASSLGGTGEAFF
len: 13; d_gene: .; v_gene: TRBV12-3/TRBV12-4; abundance: .; j_gene: TRBJ2-7; CDR3nt: TGTGCCATCTCCCCCGGACTATCCTACGAGCAGTACTTC; CDR3aa: CAISPGLSYEQYF
len: 16; d_gene: TRBD2; v_gene: TRBV7-8; abundance: many; j_gene: TRBJ2-1; CDR3nt: TGTGCCAGCAGCTTAGAGACTAGCGGGAGGGACAATGAGCAGTTCTTC; CDR3aa: CASSLETSGRDNEQFF
len: 14; d_gene: TRBD1; v_gene: TRBV12-3/TRBV12-4; abundance: many; j_gene: TRBJ1-1; CDR3nt: TGTGCCAGCGGACCGACAGGGTCGAACACTGAAGCTTTCTTT; CDR3aa: CASGPTGSNTEAFF
len: 17; d_gene: TRBD1; v_gene: TRBV10-3; abundance: few; j_gene: TRBJ1-6; CDR3nt: TGTGCCATCAGTGCCCCGACAACGACAGGGAGGGATTCACCCCTCCACTTT; CDR3aa: CAISAPTTTGRDSPLHF
len: 15; d_gene: .; v_gene: TRBV2; abundance: few; j_gene: TRBJ1-5; CDR3nt: TGTGCCAGCAAATTATCCGATCCTAGCAATCAGCCCCAGCATTTT; CDR3aa: CASKLSDPSNQPQHF
len: 12; d_gene: .; v_gene: TRBV12-3/TRBV12-4; abundance: .; j_gene: TRBJ2-1; CDR3nt: TGTGCCAGCAGTTTTAACAGCAATGAGCAGTTCTTC; CDR3aa: CASSFNSNEQFF
len: 13; d_gene: TRBD2; v_gene: TRBV20-1; abundance: .; j_gene: TRBJ2-7; CDR3nt: TGCAGTGCCAACATCGGGGGGACTCACGAGCAGTACTTC; CDR3aa: CSANIGGTHEQYF
len: 18; d_gene: TRBD2; v_gene: TRBV6-1; abundance: .; j_gene: TRBJ2-7; CDR3nt: TGTGCCAGCAGCCGGAGTCGCGGGGGGCTAAGCCCCGCCTACGAGCAGTACTTC; CDR3aa: CASSRSRGGLSPAYEQYF
len: 16; d_gene: .; v_gene: TRBV10-3; abundance: many; j_gene: TRBJ2-7; CDR3nt: TGTGCCATCAGCTCCGGGGGAGGGGGCGGATTCTACGAGCAGTACTTC; CDR3aa: CAISSGGGGGFYEQYF
len: 15; d_gene: .; v_gene: TRBV5-1; abundance: many; j_gene: TRBJ2-6; CDR3nt: TGCGCCAGCAGCTTTACTTCCTCTGGGGCCAACGTCCTGACTTTC; CDR3aa: CASSFTSSGANVLTF
len: 15; d_gene: TRBD2; v_gene: TRBV10-3; abundance: many; j_gene: TRBJ2-5; CDR3nt: TGTGCCATCAGTGAGGGTAGCGGGGGACGGGAGACCCAGTACTTC; CDR3aa: CAISEGSGGRETQYF
len: 17; d_gene: TRBD2; v_gene: TRBV20-1; abundance: many; j_gene: TRBJ2-5; CDR3nt: TGCAGTGCTAGAGATCGGGAGGCACCATGGAGGCAAGAGACCCAGTACTTC; CDR3aa: CSARDREAPWRQETQYF
len: 16; d_gene: .; v_gene: TRBV4-1; abundance: .; j_gene: TRBJ2-5; CDR3nt: TGCGCCTGCAGCCTCGCGGAAGGGGGGAGCGGAGAGACCCAGTACTTC; CDR3aa: CACSLAEGGSGETQYF
len: 14; d_gene: .; v_gene: TRBV21-1; abundance: .; j_gene: TRBJ1-6; CDR3nt: TGTGCCAGCAGCGCTCCAATGAATAATTCACCCCTCCACTTT; CDR3aa: CASSAPMNNSPLHF
len: 16; d_gene: .; v_gene: TRBV27; abundance: .; j_gene: TRBJ1-1; CDR3nt: TGTGCCAGCAGTTTTAGTAGAGGTGGGCATCGGTCTGAAGCTTTCTTT; CDR3aa: CASSFSRGGHRSEAFF
len: 14; d_gene: .; v_gene: TRBV30; abundance: few; j_gene: TRBJ2-3; CDR3nt: TGTGCCTGGAGCCTTAGCAGGAGGACAGATACGCAGTATTTT; CDR3aa: CAWSLSRRTDTQYF
len: 15; d_gene: .; v_gene: TRBV9; abundance: many; j_gene: TRBJ1-6; CDR3nt: TGTGCCAGCAGCGTGGGGGGACGGAGAAATTCACCCCTCCACTTT; CDR3aa: CASSVGGRRNSPLHF
len: 14; d_gene: .; v_gene: TRBV2; abundance: .; j_gene: TRBJ2-3; CDR3nt: TGTGCCAGCAGCATACTGCGAAGCACAGATACGCAGTATTTT; CDR3aa: CASSILRSTDTQYF
len: 15; d_gene: .; v_gene: TRBV7-7; abundance: .; j_gene: TRBJ2-3; CDR3nt: TGTGCCAGCAGCCCGCAGGGACTTCCCACAGATACGCAGTATTTT; CDR3aa: CASSPQGLPTDTQYF
len: 14; d_gene: .; v_gene: TRBV5-1; abundance: many; j_gene: TRBJ2-6; CDR3nt: TGCGCCAGCAGATACTACTCTGGGGCCAACGTCCTGACTTTC; CDR3aa: CASRYYSGANVLTF
len: 16; d_gene: TRBD2; v_gene: TRBV20-1; abundance: few; j_gene: TRBJ2-7; CDR3nt: TGCAGTGCCATGGGCCTAACTAGCGGCGACCCCTACGAGCAGTACTTC; CDR3aa: CSAMGLTSGDPYEQYF
len: 15; d_gene: .; v_gene: TRBV27; abundance: few; j_gene: TRBJ2-1; CDR3nt: TGTGCCAGCAGTTACGCGGGCCTCTTAACCAATGAGCAGTTCTTC; CDR3aa: CASSYAGLLTNEQFF
len: 15; d_gene: TRBD1; v_gene: TRBV6-6; abundance: .; j_gene: TRBJ1-4; CDR3nt: TGTGCCAGCAGGTTTACCGGGACAGGGGACGAAAAACTGTTTTTT; CDR3aa: CASRFTGTGDEKLFF
len: 16; d_gene: .; v_gene: TRBV7-6; abundance: .; j_gene: TRBJ2-1; CDR3nt: TGCGCCAGCAGCCACGGACAGGACTACTCCTACAATGAGCAGTTCTTC; CDR3aa: CASSHGQDYSYNEQFF
len: 13; d_gene: .; v_gene: TRBV5-1; abundance: few; j_gene: TRBJ2-3; CDR3nt: TGCGCCAGCAGCTTTGGGCGGGTAGATACGCAGTATTTT; CDR3aa: CASSFGRVDTQYF
len: 14; d_gene: TRBD2; v_gene: TRBV7-9; abundance: few; j_gene: TRBJ2-7; CDR3nt: TGTGCCAGCAGCTTATTTAGCGGGGACCACGAGCAGTACTTC; CDR3aa: CASSLFSGDHEQYF
len: 17; d_gene: TRBD1; v_gene: TRBV12-3/TRBV12-4; abundance: many; j_gene: TRBJ2-1; CDR3nt: TGTGCCAGCAGAACATTGACAGGGCCTGACTCCTACAATGAGCAGTTCTTC; CDR3aa: CASRTLTGPDSYNEQFF
len: 13; d_gene: .; v_gene: TRBV11-2; abundance: .; j_gene: TRBJ2-5; CDR3nt: TGTGCCGGCAGCTTTGGCTCCCAAGAGACCCAGTACTTC; CDR3aa: CAGSFGSQETQYF
len: 16; d_gene: TRBD1; v_gene: TRBV12-3/TRBV12-4; abundance: few; j_gene: TRBJ1-5; CDR3nt: TGTGCCAGCAGTTTAGGGGGACAGGGGGGTAGTCAGCCCCAGCATTTT; CDR3aa: CASSLGGQGGSQPQHF
len: 16; d_gene: .; v_gene: TRBV6-5; abundance: .; j_gene: TRBJ1-2; CDR3nt: TGTGCCAGCAGTTACTCGGCGGACGGTCCCGGTTATGGCTACACCTTC; CDR3aa: CASSYSADGPGYGYTF
len: 16; d_gene: TRBD1; v_gene: TRBV6-2/TRBV6-3; abundance: few; j_gene: TRBJ1-2; CDR3nt: TGTGCCAGCAGTTCTCTGGGACAGGGAATGCTCTATGGCTACACCTTC; CDR3aa: CASSSLGQGMLYGYTF
len: 15; d_gene: .; v_gene: TRBV7-2; abundance: .; j_gene: TRBJ2-1; CDR3nt: TGTGCCAGCAGCCACGGGACGCAGGCACAAGTTGAGCAGTTCTTC; CDR3aa: CASSHGTQAQVEQFF
len: 16; d_gene: TRBD2; v_gene: TRBV6-2/TRBV6-3; abundance: few; j_gene: TRBJ2-3; CDR3nt: TGTGCCAGCAGTTACCTCGAGACTAGCGGGAGAACTTCGCAGTATTTT; CDR3aa: CASSYLETSGRTSQYF
len: 14; d_gene: .; v_gene: TRBV4-2; abundance: .; j_gene: TRBJ2-3; CDR3nt: TGTGCCAGCAGCCAAGCACACGGCACAGATACGCAGTATTTT; CDR3aa: CASSQAHGTDTQYF
len: 13; d_gene: TRBD2; v_gene: TRBV2; abundance: .; j_gene: TRBJ2-1; CDR3nt: TGTGCCACTCAGACTAGCGGATCGGATGAGCAGTTCTTC; CDR3aa: CATQTSGSDEQFF
len: 12; d_gene: .; v_gene: TRBV2; abundance: .; j_gene: TRBJ1-4; CDR3nt: TGTGCCAGCAATCTCAGGTTTGAAAAACTGTTTTTT; CDR3aa: CASNLRFEKLFF
len: 14; d_gene: .; v_gene: TRBV3-1; abundance: .; j_gene: TRBJ2-2; CDR3nt: TGTGCCAGCAGCCAAGTGGGAGGAGCCGGGGAGCTGTTTTTT; CDR3aa: CASSQVGGAGELFF
len: 16; d_gene: TRBD1; v_gene: TRBV28; abundance: many; j_gene: TRBJ2-5; CDR3nt: TGTGCCAGCAGTTCGAGACAGGGGCGCATAATGAAGACCCAGTACTTC; CDR3aa: CASSSRQGRIMKTQYF
len: 13; d_gene: .; v_gene: TRBV10-3; abundance: few; j_gene: TRBJ1-3; CDR3nt: TGTGCCATCAGTGGTGGGGAGTTTCACACCATATATTTT; CDR3aa: CAISGGEFHTIYF
len: 14; d_gene: TRBD1; v_gene: TRBV12-3/TRBV12-4; abundance: many; j_gene: TRBJ1-4; CDR3nt: TGTGCCAGCAGAGAAGGGACAGGGGGCGAAAAACTGTTTTTT; CDR3aa: CASREGTGGEKLFF